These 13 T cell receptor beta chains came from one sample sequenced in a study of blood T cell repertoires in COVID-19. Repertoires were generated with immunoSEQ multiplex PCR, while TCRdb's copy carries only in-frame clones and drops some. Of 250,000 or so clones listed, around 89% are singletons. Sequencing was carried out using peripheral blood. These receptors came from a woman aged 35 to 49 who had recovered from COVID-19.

CDR3 sequence reads: CASGSGAGELFF. CDR3 coding DNA: TGTGCCAGCGGGAGTGGGGCCGGGGAGCTGTTTTTT. V and J are TRBV2 and TRBJ2-2, with a possible D match to TRBD2 (5 bases). Trimming took off 8 bases at V and 6 bases at J, with 10 bases between the two ends. Germline V gives CDR1 SNHLY, CDR2 FYNNEI. CDR3 length equals 12 residues. Looking up the rest from reference TRBV2 and TRBJ2-2 gives the full variable domain: EPEVTQTPSHQVTQMGQEVILRCVPISNHLYFYWYRQILGQKVEFLVSFYNNEISEKSEIFDDQFSVERPDGSNFTLKIRSTKLEDSAMYFCASGSGAGELFFGEGSRLTVL.

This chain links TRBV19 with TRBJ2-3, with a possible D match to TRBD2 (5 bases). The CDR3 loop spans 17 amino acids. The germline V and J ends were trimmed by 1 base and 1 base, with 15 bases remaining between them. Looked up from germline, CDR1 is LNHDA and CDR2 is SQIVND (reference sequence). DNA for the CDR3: TGTGCCAGTAGTATAGGTTGGGAGCGGAAGCGCACAGATACGCAGTATTTT. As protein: CASSIGWERKRTDTQYF.

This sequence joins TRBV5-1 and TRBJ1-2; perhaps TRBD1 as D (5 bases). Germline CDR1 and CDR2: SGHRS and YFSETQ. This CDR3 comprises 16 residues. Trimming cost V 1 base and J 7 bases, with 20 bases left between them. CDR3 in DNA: TGCGCCAGCAGCTTGTTGATGTCGGCAGGGCAGAGTGGCTACACCTTC. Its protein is CASSLLMSAGQSGYTF. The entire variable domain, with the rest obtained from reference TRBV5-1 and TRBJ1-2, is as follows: KAGVTQTPRYLIKTRGQQVTLSCSPISGHRSVSWYQQTPGQGLQFLFEYFSETQRNKGNFPGRFSGRQFSNSRSEMNVSTLELGDSALYLCASSLLMSAGQSGYTFGSGTRLTVV.

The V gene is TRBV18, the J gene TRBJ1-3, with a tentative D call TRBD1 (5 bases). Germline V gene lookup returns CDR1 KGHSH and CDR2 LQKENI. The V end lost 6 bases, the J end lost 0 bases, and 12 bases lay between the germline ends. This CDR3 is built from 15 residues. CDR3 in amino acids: CASSLGGNSGNTIYF. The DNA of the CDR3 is TGTGCCAGCTCCCTGGGGGGAAACTCTGGAAACACCATATATTTT. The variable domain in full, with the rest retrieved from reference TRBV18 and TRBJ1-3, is NAGVMQNPRHLVRRRGQEARLRCSPMKGHSHVYWYRQLPEEGLKFMVYLQKENIIDESGMPKERFSAEFPKEGPSILRIQQVVRGDSAAYFCASSLGGNSGNTIYFGEGSWLTVV.

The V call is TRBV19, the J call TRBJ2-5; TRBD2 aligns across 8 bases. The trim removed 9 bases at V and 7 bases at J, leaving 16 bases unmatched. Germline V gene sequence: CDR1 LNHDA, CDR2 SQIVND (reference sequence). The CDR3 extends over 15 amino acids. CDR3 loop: CASRPGGSPTGTQYF. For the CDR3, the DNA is TGTGCCAGCAGGCCGGGGGGGTCCCCCACGGGGACCCAGTACTTC.

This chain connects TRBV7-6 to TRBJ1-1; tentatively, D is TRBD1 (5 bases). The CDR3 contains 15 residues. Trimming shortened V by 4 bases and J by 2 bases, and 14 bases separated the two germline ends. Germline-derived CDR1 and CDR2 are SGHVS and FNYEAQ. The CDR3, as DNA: TGTGCCAGCAGCTCCCCGGGGGGTGAAAACACTGAAGCTTTCTTT. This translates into CASSSPGGENTEAFF. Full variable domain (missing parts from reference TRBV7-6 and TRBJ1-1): GAGVSQSPRYKVTKRGQDVALRCDPISGHVSLYWYRQALGQGPEFLTYFNYEAQQDKSGLPNDRFSAERPEGSISTLTIQRTEQRDSAMYRCASSSPGGENTEAFFGQGTRLTVV.

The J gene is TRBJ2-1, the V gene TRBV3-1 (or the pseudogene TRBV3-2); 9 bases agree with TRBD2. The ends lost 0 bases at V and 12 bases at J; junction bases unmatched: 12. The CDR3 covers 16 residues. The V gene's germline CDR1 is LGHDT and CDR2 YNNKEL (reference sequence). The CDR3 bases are TGTGCCAGCAGCCAAGATCTGCTAGCGGGGCATCGAGGGCAGTTCTTC. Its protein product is CASSQDLLAGHRGQFF.

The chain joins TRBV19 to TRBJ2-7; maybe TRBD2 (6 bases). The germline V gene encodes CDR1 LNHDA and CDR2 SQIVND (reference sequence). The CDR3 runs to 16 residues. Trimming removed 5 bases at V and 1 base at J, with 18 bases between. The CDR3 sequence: CASSRRESGQSYEQYF. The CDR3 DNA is TGTGCCAGTAGTCGACGGGAGTCAGGGCAGTCCTACGAGCAGTACTTC.

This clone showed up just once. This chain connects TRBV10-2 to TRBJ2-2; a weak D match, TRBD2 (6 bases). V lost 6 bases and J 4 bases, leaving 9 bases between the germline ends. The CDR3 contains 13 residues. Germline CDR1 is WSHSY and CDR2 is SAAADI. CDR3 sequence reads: CASRRGGTGELFF. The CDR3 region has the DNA TGCGCCAGCAGGCGGGGCGGCACCGGGGAGCTGTTTTTT.

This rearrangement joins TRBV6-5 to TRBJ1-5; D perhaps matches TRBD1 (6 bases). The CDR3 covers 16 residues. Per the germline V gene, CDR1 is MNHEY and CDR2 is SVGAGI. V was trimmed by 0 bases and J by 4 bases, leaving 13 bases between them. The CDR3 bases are TGTGCCAGCAGTTACTCGGTGACAGGACCAAATCAGCCCCAGCATTTT. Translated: CASSYSVTGPNQPQHF.

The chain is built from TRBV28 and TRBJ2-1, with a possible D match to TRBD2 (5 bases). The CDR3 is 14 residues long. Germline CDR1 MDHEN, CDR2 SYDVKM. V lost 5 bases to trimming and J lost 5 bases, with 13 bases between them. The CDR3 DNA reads TGTGCCAGCAGTACCGCGGGCCCCCACAATGAGCAGTTCTTC. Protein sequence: CASSTAGPHNEQFF.

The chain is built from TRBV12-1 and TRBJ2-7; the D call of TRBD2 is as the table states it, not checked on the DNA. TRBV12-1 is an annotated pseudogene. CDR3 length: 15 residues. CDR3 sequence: CASRPPGGRAYEQYV. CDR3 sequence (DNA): TGTGCCAGCAGGCCCCCGGGGGGTCGGGCCTACGAGCAGTACGTC.

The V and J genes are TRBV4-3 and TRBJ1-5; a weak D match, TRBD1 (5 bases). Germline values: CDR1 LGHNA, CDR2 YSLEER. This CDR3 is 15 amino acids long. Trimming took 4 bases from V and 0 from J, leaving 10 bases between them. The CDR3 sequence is CASSPTVLSNQPQHF. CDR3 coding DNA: TGCGCCAGCAGCCCGACAGTACTTAGCAATCAGCCCCAGCATTTT.